Below are 27 T cell receptor beta chains sequenced from a single sample in a study of T cells after yellow fever vaccination. From the 5' RACE reads, TCRdb called clonotypes with MiXCR, one entry per CDR3 protein. The data contain 340,000 or so distinct CDR3 sequences, roughly an eighth of them seen just once; the ten biggest clones take up 3.2%. The input for sequencing was CD4+ T cells sorted from PBMCs, taken 15 days after the yellow fever booster vaccination. The receptors originated from a man between 18 and 29 years old who received the YFV17D yellow fever vaccine.

J is TRBJ2-6 and V is TRBV18; D remains unclear. The germline V gene encodes CDR1 KGHSH and CDR2 LQKENI. The CDR3 runs to 14 residues. Trimming took off 0 bases at V and 2 bases at J, with 2 bases between the two ends. The CDR3 sequence is CASSPPTGANVLTF. The DNA for the CDR3 is TGTGCCAGCTCACCACCGACTGGGGCCAACGTCCTGACTTTC. Based on the CDR3 plus reference TRBV18 and TRBJ2-6, the full variable domain is NAGVMQNPRHLVRRRGQEARLRCSPMKGHSHVYWYRQLPEEGLKFMVYLQKENIIDESGMPKERFSAEFPKEGPSILRIQQVVRGDSAAYFCASSPPTGANVLTFGAGSRLTVL.

This clonotype was observed a few times. This sequence joins TRBV20-1 and TRBJ2-7, with D perhaps assigned TRBD1 or TRBD2 (5 bases each). Germline V gives CDR1 DFQATT, CDR2 SNEGSKA (reference sequence). The CDR3 length is 14 residues. The V and J ends lost 0 bases and 5 bases respectively, with 14 bases between them. CDR3 nucleotide sequence: TGCAGTGCTAGAGATCCGGGGCGGGCAAACGAGCAGTACTTC. Translating it yields CSARDPGRANEQYF.

This clonotype appeared many times. The V call is TRBV11-2, the J call TRBJ1-3; D is unclear. The CDR3 contains 17 residues. Germline V gene lookup returns CDR1 SGHAT and CDR2 FQNNGV. The V end was cut by 5 bases, the J end by 3 bases, with 20 bases between. This CDR3 reads CASSPLGGRELGNTIYF. Here the CDR3 DNA reads TGTGCCAGCAGCCCCCTCGGTGGGCGGGAGCTTGGAAACACCATATATTTT. Based on the CDR3 plus reference TRBV11-2 and TRBJ1-3, the full variable domain is EAGVAQSPRYKIIEKRQSVAFWCNPISGHATLYWYQQILGQGPKLLIQFQNNGVVDDSQLPKDRFSAERLKGVDSTLKIQPAKLEDSAVYLCASSPLGGRELGNTIYFGEGSWLTVV.

The chain combines TRBV5-1 with TRBJ1-3; D gene uncertain. Germline assignment: CDR1 SGHRS and CDR2 YFSETQ. This CDR3 is 17 amino acids long. Trimming removed 4 bases from V and 3 bases from J, with 20 bases in between. In DNA, the CDR3 is TGCGCCAGCAGCCAACGGACCGGCGGCGGCTATGGAAACACCATATATTTT. The encoded protein is CASSQRTGGGYGNTIYF.

The chain recombines TRBV12-3 or TRBV12-4 with TRBJ1-5; no firm D call. Trimming left V 2 bases short and J 3 bases short, with 11 bases between. This CDR3 contains 15 residues. CDR3 region: CASSLLGRYNQPQHF. In nucleotides, the CDR3 is TGTGCCAGCAGTTTACTGGGTAGGTACAATCAGCCCCAGCATTTT.

The chain is built from TRBV4-1 and TRBJ2-2; 8 bases are shared with TRBD2. The length of the CDR3 is 17 residues. Germline trimming cut 0 bases from V and 7 bases from J; bases unmatched to any gene: 10. CDR1 MGHRA and CDR2 YSYEKL come from the germline V gene. CDR3 nucleotide sequence: TGCGCCAGCAGCCAAGATCGTACTAGCGGTACTTTCGGGGAGCTGTTTTTT. It codes for CASSQDRTSGTFGELFF.

There are a few counts of this clonotype. The chain has TRBV12-3 or TRBV12-4 and TRBJ1-5; 7 bases agree with TRBD1. V shed 3 bases, J shed 5 bases, and the junction held 7 bases outside the gene matches. This CDR3 region has 15 residues. CDR3 sequence: CASSLGQLHYQPQHF. The CDR3 DNA follows: TGTGCCAGCAGTTTGGGACAGTTACACTATCAGCCCCAGCATTTT.

This clonotype was counted only a few times. V usage is TRBV7-8 and J usage is TRBJ2-3; 9 bases align to TRBD1. The germline V gene encodes CDR1 SGHVS and CDR2 FQNEAQ. Losses at the gene ends were 2 bases for V and 3 bases for J; bases not matched to a gene: 6. The CDR3 consists of 16 residues. The CDR3, as DNA: TGTGCCAGCAGCTTAATTTCGGGACAGGGTACAGATACGCAGTATTTT. It codes for CASSLISGQGTDTQYF.

The table lists this clonotype with a few counts. The chain has TRBV20-1 and TRBJ1-5; D might be TRBD1 (5 bases). Germline CDR1 is DFQATT and CDR2 is SNEGSKA (reference sequence). The V end lost 3 bases, the J end lost 1 base, and 7 bases lay between the germline ends. The CDR3 is made up of 13 amino acids. The CDR3 bases are TGCAGTGCTAGCGGGGACAGCAATCAGCCCCAGCATTTT. This codes for CSASGDSNQPQHF.

This clonotype was counted at least ten times. The CDR3 bases are TGCGCCAGCAGCTTGCGCCAGGCGCAGAGCTCCTACAATGAGCAGTTCTTC. Translating gives CASSLRQAQSSYNEQFF. The rearrangement uses TRBV5-1 and TRBJ2-1; D remains ambiguous. V gave up 1 base and J gave up 0 bases, with 14 bases separating them. The germline CDR1 and CDR2 sequences are SGHRS and YFSETQ. This CDR3 has 17 amino acids.

This chain links TRBV5-1 with TRBJ2-7; possible D gene TRBD1, 5 bases. The V end lost 4 bases, the J end lost 2 bases, and 19 bases lay between the germline ends. From germline, CDR1 is SGHRS and CDR2 YFSETQ. CDR3 length equals 16 residues. The CDR3 nucleotides are TGCGCCAGCAGCACCAAGTCAGGGAATGGAGCCTACGAGCAGTACTTC. It is translated as CASSTKSGNGAYEQYF.

This clonotype has a handful of counts. This chain joins TRBV7-2 and TRBJ2-5; 7 bases align to TRBD2. The junction had 4 bases not matched to a gene; V was cut back by 6 bases and J by 0 bases. CDR3 size: 14 residues. Germline CDR1 SGHTA, CDR2 FQGNSA. CDR3 region: CASRVGGNQETQYF. CDR3 DNA: TGTGCCAGCAGGGTCGGGGGGAACCAAGAGACCCAGTACTTC. Full variable domain (rest looked up from reference TRBV7-2 and TRBJ2-5): GAGVSQSPSNKVTEKGKDVELRCDPISGHTALYWYRQSLGQGLEFLIYFQGNSAPDKSGLPSDRFSAERTGGSVSTLTIQRTQQEDSAVYLCASRVGGNQETQYFGPGTRLLVL.

The V gene is TRBV7-2, the J gene TRBJ1-3, with D unclear. V was clipped by 3 bases and J by 1 base, with 10 bases between them. Germline V CDR1 and CDR2: SGHTA, FQGNSA. This CDR3 is built from 15 residues. The CDR3 loop reads CASSFVGLSGNTIYF. The DNA of the CDR3 is TGTGCCAGCAGCTTCGTCGGGTTATCTGGAAACACCATATATTTT.

Written as DNA, the CDR3 is TGTGCCAGCAGCGCAAGACTGTGGGAGACCCAGTACTTC. It encodes CASSARLWETQYF. The chain has TRBV11-3 and TRBJ2-5; D unresolved. Germline values: CDR1 SGHNT, CDR2 YENEEA. Trimming cost V 5 bases and J 5 bases, with 12 bases left between them. The CDR3 consists of 13 residues.

This clonotype occurred a few times. The chain combines TRBV7-7 with TRBJ2-3, with D possibly being TRBD2 (5 bases). Trimming shortened V by 6 bases and J by 2 bases, and 9 bases separated the two germline ends. CDR1 and CDR2 from the germline V gene are SSHAT and FNYEAQ (reference sequence). This CDR3 is built from 13 residues. CDR3 loop: CASSRDATDTQYF. As DNA, the CDR3 is TGTGCCAGCAGTCGGGATGCCACAGATACGCAGTATTTT.

This clonotype has a handful of counts. The chain recombines TRBV13 with TRBJ2-6, with D perhaps matching TRBD2 (5 bases). From germline, CDR1 is PRHDT and CDR2 FYEKMQ (reference sequence). This CDR3 has 18 amino acids. Trimming removed 1 base from V and 0 bases from J, with 13 bases in between. Here the CDR3 DNA reads TGTGCCAGCAGCTTAGAGGCGGGTAGAGTCTCTGGGGCCAACGTCCTGACTTTC. This gives the protein CASSLEAGRVSGANVLTF.

Here the CDR3 DNA reads TGCAGTGCATGCAACGCAACTAATGAAAAACTGTTTTTT. Residues: CSACNATNEKLFF. V usage is TRBV20-1 and J usage is TRBJ1-4; no definite D call. Trimming stripped 6 bases from V and 0 bases from J, with 8 bases between. The germline CDR1 and CDR2 sequences are DFQATT and SNEGSKA (reference sequence). The CDR3 is 13 amino acids.

This clonotype was seen more than once but under ten times. The chain recombines TRBV12-3 or TRBV12-4 with TRBJ2-7; D unresolved. The CDR3 contains 13 residues. V lost 2 bases and J lost 2, with 7 bases in between. The CDR3 protein is CASSLLGTYEQYF. The CDR3 DNA reads TGTGCCAGCAGTTTATTGGGGACCTACGAGCAGTACTTC.

The rearrangement links TRBV4-2 to TRBJ2-5; D is possibly TRBD2 (6 bases). This CDR3 comprises 18 residues. CDR1 and CDR2 (germline): LGHNA, YNFKEQ. V was trimmed by 0 bases and J by 5 bases, leaving 22 bases between them. CDR3 nucleotides: TGTGCCAGCAGCCAAGATTGGCGGGACCATGTTGGGGTGGAGACCCAGTACTTC. It specifies CASSQDWRDHVGVETQYF.

This clonotype was seen a single time. The rearrangement joins TRBV20-1 to TRBJ2-3; either TRBD1 or TRBD2 may supply D (5 bases each). Germline V CDR1 and CDR2: DFQATT, SNEGSKA (reference sequence). Trimming took off 3 bases at V and 6 bases at J, with 16 bases between the two ends. The CDR3 loop spans 14 amino acids. CDR3 nucleotide sequence: TGCAGTGCTAGGGGGGTTGACCGGCCGGATACGCAGTATTTT. Amino acid sequence: CSARGVDRPDTQYF.

This clonotype turned up a few times. The CDR3 loop reads CASSLGPGLNYGYTF. DNA of the CDR3: TGTGCCAGCAGCTTAGGTCCAGGACTCAACTATGGCTACACCTTC. The rearrangement joins TRBV11-2 to TRBJ1-2; D uncertain. Germline values: CDR1 SGHAT, CDR2 FQNNGV. The CDR3 runs 15 residues. Trimming removed 1 base from V and 2 bases from J, with 11 bases in between.

V and J are TRBV2 and TRBJ1-5; D uncertain. There are 12 residues in the CDR3. Germline-derived CDR1 and CDR2 are SNHLY and FYNNEI. Between the trimmed V and J ends, which lost 10 bases and 7 bases, there was a span of 14 bases. Here the CDR3 DNA reads TGTGCCACGGGCCCAATTGAGCAGCCCCAGCATTTT. It is translated as CATGPIEQPQHF.

The genes are TRBV4-3 and TRBJ2-7; maybe TRBD1 (6 bases). The CDR3 has 13 residues. The germline V gene encodes CDR1 LGHNA and CDR2 YSLEER. Trimming stripped 0 bases from V and 7 bases from J, with 10 bases between. CDR3 amino acids: CASSQDTGWEQYF. The CDR3 DNA reads as TGCGCCAGCAGCCAAGATACAGGGTGGGAGCAGTACTTC.

The rearrangement joins TRBV10-3 to TRBJ2-2, with a weak D call TRBD2 (7 bases). The germline V gene encodes CDR1 ENHRY and CDR2 SYGVKD. Trimming shortened V by 2 bases and J by 7 bases, and 14 bases separated the two germline ends. The CDR3 spans 15 residues. The CDR3 coding sequence is TGTGCCATCAGTGAGGCGGGGGCCCTTATCGGGGAGCTGTTTTTT. Translating it yields CAISEAGALIGELFF.

The chain is built from TRBV6-5 and TRBJ1-1; the match to TRBD1 covers 10 bases. V lost 4 bases to trimming and J lost 4 bases; unmatched junction nucleotides: 3. CDR3 length: 14 residues. Germline assignment: CDR1 MNHEY and CDR2 SVGAGI. The CDR3 loop reads CASSWGQGFTEAFF. As DNA, the CDR3 is TGTGCCAGCAGTTGGGGACAGGGGTTCACTGAAGCTTTCTTT.

This chain joins TRBV20-1 and TRBJ2-4, with a tentative D call TRBD1 (6 bases). This CDR3 is built from 16 residues. Trimming cost V 6 bases and J 0 bases, with 18 bases left between them. Looked up from germline, CDR1 is DFQATT and CDR2 is SNEGSKA (reference sequence). CDR3 in DNA: TGCAGTGCGGCCCTTACAGGGAGAGAAGCCAAAAACATTCAGTACTTC. Translated, it gives CSAALTGREAKNIQYF.

The chain has TRBV7-2 and TRBJ1-1; TRBD1 is a possible D gene (5 bases). V lost 1 base to trimming and J lost 5 bases, with 11 bases between them. This CDR3 is built from 14 residues. Germline loops: CDR1 SGHTA, CDR2 FQGNSA. For the CDR3, the DNA is TGTGCCAGCAGCTTAGGGCAGTGGGGGACTGAAGCTTTCTTT. As protein: CASSLGQWGTEAFF.